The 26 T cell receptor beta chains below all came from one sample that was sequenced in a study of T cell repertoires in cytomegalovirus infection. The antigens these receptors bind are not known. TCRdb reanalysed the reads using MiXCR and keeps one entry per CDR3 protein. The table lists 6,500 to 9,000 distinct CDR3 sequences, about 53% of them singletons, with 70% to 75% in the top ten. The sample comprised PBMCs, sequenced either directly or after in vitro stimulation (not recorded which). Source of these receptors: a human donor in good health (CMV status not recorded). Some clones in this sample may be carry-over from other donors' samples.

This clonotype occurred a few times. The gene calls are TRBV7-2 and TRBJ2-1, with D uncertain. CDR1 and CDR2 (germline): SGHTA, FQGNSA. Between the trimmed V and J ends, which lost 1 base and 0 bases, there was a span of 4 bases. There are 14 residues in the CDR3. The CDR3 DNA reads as TGTGCCAGCAGCTTAGAGGGCTCCTACAATGAGCAGTTCTTC. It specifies CASSLEGSYNEQFF.

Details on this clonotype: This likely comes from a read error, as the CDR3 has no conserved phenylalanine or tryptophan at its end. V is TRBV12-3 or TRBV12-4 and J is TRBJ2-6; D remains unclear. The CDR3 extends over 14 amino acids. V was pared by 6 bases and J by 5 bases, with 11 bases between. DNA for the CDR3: TGTGCCAGCAGCCCTCCGTGGAGGGCCAACGTCCTGACTTTA. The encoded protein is CASSPPWRANVLTL.

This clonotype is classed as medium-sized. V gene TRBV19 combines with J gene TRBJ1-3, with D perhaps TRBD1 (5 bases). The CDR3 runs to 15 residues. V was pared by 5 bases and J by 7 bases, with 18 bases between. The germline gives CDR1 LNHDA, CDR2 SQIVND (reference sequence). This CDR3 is CASSLRLLSGNTIYF. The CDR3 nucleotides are TGTGCCAGTAGTCTGAGACTCCTATCAGGGAACACCATATATTTT.

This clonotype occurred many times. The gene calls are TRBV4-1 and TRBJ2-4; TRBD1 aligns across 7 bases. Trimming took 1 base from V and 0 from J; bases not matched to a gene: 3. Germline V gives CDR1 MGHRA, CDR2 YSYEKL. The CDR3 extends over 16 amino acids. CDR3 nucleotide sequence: TGCGCCAGCAGCCAAGGAGGGGGCTTAGCCAAAAACATTCAGTACTTC. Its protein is CASSQGGGLAKNIQYF.

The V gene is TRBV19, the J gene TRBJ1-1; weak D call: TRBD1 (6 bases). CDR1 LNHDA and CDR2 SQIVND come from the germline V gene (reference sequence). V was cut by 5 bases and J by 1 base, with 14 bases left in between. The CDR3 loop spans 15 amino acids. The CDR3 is CASSFRDNSNTEAFF. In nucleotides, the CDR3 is TGTGCCAGTAGTTTCCGGGACAACTCGAACACTGAAGCTTTCTTT.

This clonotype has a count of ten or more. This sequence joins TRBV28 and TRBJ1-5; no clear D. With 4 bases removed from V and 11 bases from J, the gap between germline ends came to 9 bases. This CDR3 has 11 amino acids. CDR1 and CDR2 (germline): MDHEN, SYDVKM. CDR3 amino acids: CASSSSRTQHF. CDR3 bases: TGTGCCAGCAGTTCGTCCCGGACCCAGCATTTT.

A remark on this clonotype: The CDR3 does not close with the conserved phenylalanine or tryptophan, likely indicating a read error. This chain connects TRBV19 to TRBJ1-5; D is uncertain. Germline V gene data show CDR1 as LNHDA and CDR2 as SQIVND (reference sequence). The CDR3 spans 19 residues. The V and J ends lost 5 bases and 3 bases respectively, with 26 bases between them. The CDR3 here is CASSSIYTGKCEDNQPQHV. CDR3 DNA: TGTGCCAGTAGTTCAATATATACCGGTAAATGTGAAGACAATCAGCCCCAGCATGTT.

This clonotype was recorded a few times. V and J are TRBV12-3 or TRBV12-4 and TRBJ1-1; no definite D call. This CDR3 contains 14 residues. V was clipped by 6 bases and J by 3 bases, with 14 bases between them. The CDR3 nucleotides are TGTGCCAGCAGGGACGACGCGACTTACACTGAAGCTTTCTTT. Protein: CASRDDATYTEAFF.

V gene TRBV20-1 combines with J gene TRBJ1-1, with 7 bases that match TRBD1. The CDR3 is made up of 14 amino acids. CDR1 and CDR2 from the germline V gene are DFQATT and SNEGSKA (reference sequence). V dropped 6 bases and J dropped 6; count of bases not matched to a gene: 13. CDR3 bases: TGCAGTGCCGAACGGGACAGCAACACTGCTGAAGCTTTCTTT. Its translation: CSAERDSNTAEAFF.

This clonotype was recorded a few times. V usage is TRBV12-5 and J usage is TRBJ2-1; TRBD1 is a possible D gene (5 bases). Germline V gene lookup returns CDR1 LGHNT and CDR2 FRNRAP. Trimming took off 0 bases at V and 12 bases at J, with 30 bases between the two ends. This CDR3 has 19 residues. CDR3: CASGLVSLIGAVPYPAQFF. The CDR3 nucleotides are TGTGCTAGTGGTTTGGTATCGTTAATAGGGGCCGTCCCCTACCCTGCGCAGTTCTTC.

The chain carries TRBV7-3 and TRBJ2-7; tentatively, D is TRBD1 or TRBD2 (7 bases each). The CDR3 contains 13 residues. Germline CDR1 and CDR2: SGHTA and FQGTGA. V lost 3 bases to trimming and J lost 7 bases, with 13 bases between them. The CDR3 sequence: CASSLSGTAEQYF. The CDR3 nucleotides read TGTGCCAGCAGCTTGAGCGGGACAGCTGAGCAGTACTTC.

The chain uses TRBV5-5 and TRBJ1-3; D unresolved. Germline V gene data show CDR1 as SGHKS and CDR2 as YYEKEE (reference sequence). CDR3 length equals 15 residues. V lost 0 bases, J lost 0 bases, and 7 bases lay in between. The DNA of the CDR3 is TGTGCCAGCAGCTTGGCAGCCACCTCTGGAAACACCATATATTTT. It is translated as CASSLAATSGNTIYF.

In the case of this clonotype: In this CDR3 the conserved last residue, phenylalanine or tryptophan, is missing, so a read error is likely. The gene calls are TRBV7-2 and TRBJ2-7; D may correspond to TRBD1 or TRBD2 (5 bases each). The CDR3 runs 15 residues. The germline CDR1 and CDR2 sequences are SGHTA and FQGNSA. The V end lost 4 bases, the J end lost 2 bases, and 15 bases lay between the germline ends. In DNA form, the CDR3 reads TGTGCCAGCAGCTACCCGGGACGCCGAACCTACGAGCAGTACTTA. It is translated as CASSYPGRRTYEQYL.

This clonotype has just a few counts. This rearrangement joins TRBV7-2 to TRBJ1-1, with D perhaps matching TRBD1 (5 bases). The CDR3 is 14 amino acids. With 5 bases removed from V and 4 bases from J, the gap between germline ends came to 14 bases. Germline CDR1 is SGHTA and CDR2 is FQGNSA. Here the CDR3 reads CASSNQGWSTEAFF. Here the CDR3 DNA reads TGTGCCAGCAGCAACCAGGGATGGAGCACTGAAGCTTTCTTT.

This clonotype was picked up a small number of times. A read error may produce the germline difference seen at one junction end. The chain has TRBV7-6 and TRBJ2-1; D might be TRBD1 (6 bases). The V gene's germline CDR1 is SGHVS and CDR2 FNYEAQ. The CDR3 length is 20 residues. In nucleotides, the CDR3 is TGTGCAAGCAGCTTAGCGTCGGGTAACATTGTGGGGACAAGCGTCGATGAGCAGTTCTTC. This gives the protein CASSLASGNIVGTSVDEQFF.

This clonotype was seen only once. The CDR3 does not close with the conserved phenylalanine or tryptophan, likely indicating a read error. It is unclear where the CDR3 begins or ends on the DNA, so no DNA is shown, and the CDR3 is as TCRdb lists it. The CDR3 spells CASSFYQGAAQPKPC. V and J are TRBV6-2 or TRBV6-3 and TRBJ1-5; the D segment call TRBD1 is taken from the table without a DNA check. The germline CDR1 and CDR2 sequences are MNHEY and SVGEGT. The CDR3 spans 15 residues, counting both ends.

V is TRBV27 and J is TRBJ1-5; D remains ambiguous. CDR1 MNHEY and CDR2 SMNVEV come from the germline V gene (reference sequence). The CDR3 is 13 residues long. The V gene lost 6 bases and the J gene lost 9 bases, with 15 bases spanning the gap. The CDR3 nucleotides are TGTGCCAGCAGCACAGAGTCTGGGCGGCCCCAGCATTTT. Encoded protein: CASSTESGRPQHF.

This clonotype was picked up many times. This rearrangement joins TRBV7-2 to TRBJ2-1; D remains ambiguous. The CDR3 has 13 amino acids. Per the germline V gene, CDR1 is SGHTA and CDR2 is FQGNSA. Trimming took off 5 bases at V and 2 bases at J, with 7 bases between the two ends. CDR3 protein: CASSLTPYNEQFF. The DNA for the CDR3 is TGTGCCAGCAGCCTCACACCCTACAATGAGCAGTTCTTC.

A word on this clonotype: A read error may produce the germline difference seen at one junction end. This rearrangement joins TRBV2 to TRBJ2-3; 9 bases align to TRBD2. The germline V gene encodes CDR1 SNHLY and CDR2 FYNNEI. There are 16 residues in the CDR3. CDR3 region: CASSESLLAGTNTQYF. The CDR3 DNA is TGTGCCAGCAGTGAGAGCCTACTAGCGGGCACAAATACGCAGTATTTT.

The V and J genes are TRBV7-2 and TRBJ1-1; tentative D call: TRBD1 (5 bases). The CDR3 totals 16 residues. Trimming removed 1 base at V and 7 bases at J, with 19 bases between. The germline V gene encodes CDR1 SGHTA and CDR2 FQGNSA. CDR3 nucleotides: TGTGCCAGCAGCTTAGATTCGAGGGGCTCGCACAATGAAGCTTTCTTT. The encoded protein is CASSLDSRGSHNEAFF.

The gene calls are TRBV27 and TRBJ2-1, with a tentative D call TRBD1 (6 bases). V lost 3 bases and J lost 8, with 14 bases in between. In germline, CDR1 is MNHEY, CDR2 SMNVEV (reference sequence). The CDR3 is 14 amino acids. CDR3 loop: CASSLVQGTYEQFF. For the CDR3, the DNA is TGTGCCAGCAGTTTGGTACAGGGTACCTATGAGCAGTTCTTC.

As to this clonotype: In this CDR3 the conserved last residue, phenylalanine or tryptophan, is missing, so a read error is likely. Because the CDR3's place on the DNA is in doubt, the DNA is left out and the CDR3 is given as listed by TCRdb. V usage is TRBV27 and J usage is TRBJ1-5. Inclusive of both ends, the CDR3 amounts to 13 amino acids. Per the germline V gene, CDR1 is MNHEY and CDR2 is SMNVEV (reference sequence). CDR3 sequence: CASSAVSGQPHHV.

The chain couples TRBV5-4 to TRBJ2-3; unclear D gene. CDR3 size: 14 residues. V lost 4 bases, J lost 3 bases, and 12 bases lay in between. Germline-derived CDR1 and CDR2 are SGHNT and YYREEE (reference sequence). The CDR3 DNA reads TGTGCCAGCAGCCTCGACCCTCAGACAGATACGCAGTATTTT. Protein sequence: CASSLDPQTDTQYF.

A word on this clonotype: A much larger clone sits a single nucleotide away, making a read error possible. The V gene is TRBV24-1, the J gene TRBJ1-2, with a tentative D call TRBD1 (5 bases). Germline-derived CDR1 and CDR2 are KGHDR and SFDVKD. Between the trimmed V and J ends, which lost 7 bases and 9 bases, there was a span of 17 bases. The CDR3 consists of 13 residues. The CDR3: CATSPGTEGCYTF. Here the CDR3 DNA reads TGTGCCACCAGCCCCGGGACGGAAGGGTGCTACACCTTC.

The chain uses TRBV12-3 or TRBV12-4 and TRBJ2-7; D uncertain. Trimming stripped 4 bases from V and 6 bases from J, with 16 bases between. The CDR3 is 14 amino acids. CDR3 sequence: CASSSRKVSFEQYF. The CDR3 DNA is TGTGCCAGCAGTTCCCGGAAGGTGAGCTTCGAGCAGTACTTC.

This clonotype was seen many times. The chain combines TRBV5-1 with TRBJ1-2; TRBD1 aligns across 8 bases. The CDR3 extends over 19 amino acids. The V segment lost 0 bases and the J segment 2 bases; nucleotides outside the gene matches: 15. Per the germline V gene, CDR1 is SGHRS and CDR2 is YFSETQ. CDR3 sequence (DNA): TGCGCCAGCAGCTTGGCCAAGGGGACAGGAAACTATACCAACTATGGCTACACCTTC. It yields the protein CASSLAKGTGNYTNYGYTF. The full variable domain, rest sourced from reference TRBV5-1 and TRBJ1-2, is KAGVTQTPRYLIKTRGQQVTLSCSPISGHRSVSWYQQTPGQGLQFLFEYFSETQRNKGNFPGRFSGRQFSNSRSEMNVSTLELGDSALYLCASSLAKGTGNYTNYGYTFGSGTRLTVV.